This TCR beta chain is from a study of T cells in Graves' hyperthyroidism and ophthalmopathy. Germline V gene data show CDR1 as SGHKS and CDR2 as YYEKEE (reference sequence). V dropped 4 bases and J dropped 7 bases, with 18 bases sitting between them. CDR3 size: 15 residues. Findings and caveats of the study: Blood samples included most of the expanded thyroid clonotypes exceeding 0.001. Progression to ophthalmopathy was predicted a median of 6.5 months early.

This clonotype came up many times. What it binds is not known. Based on clinical symptoms, serum thyroxine and TRAb, thyroid ultrasound and orbital computed tomography, diagnoses were reached. PBMCs came from over 8.5 ml fresh peripheral blood. What was amplified from RNA transcripts were TCR beta CDR3 regions. Using the HTBI primer set, a first-round RT-PCR was run on the TCR CDR3. From the multiplex PCR reads, TCRdb called clonotypes with MiXCR, one entry per CDR3 protein. The table shows some 180,000 distinct CDR3 sequences, with approximately 15% occurring only once. This sequence originates from a woman aged 50 to 65 with Graves' hyperthyroidism. The chain has TRBV5-5 and TRBJ2-1; D is perhaps TRBD1 (5 bases). Sequencing was done on a sample of blood. This chain's CDR3 is CASSPRDGFGNEQFF. The DNA for the CDR3 is TGTGCCAGCAGCCCCAGGGATGGTTTTGGGAATGAGCAGTTCTTC.